The rows below give T cell receptor beta chains drawn from one sample of a study of T cell changes during pregnancy in multiple sclerosis. The assay was immunoSEQ multiplex PCR, and TCRdb's table has in-frame clones only and misses some. The sample includes 85,000 to 110,000 clones, around 91% seen only once; the top ten take roughly 0.93%. Specimen: peripheral blood, collected after pregnancy. Every receptor here comes from a female donor with multiple sclerosis, enrolled in a pregnancy study. CDR3s include the opening cysteine and the closing phenylalanine or tryptophan. D genes are given only for firm matches. Some rows mark clone size as missing; the rest say once, few, many or name a class of expanded clone.

TRBV7-6	TRBJ2-5	.	.	CASSSKETQYF	TGTGCCAGCAGCTCCAAAGAGACCCAGTACTTC
TRBV6-5	TRBJ2-3	.	.	CASSTRGGVTDTQYF	TGTGCCAGCAGTACAAGGGGGGGGGTCACAGATACGCAGTATTTT
TRBV11-2	TRBJ2-1	.	.	CASSSDPGSSYNEQFF	TGTGCCAGCAGCTCTGACCCCGGGAGCTCCTACAATGAGCAGTTCTTC
TRBV7-3	TRBJ2-7	.	.	CASSNQGGEQYF	TGTGCCAGCAGCAACCAAGGCGGCGAGCAGTACTTC
TRBV6-5	TRBJ2-3	.	.	CASSPAGPPDTQYF	TGTGCCAGCAGTCCCGCGGGGCCCCCGGATACGCAGTATTTT
TRBV4-3	TRBJ2-7	.	.	CASSLRAGWFYEQYF	TGCGCCAGCAGCCTCCGGGCGGGGTGGTTCTACGAGCAGTACTTC
TRBV6-6	TRBJ2-3	.	.	CASSVNKDTQYF	TGTGCCAGCTCAGTTAACAAAGATACGCAGTATTTT
TRBV2	TRBJ1-5	once	.	CASRPDGRRNQPQHF	TGTGCCAGCAGGCCCGACGGAAGGAGGAATCAGCCCCAGCATTTT
TRBV7-9	TRBJ2-1	.	.	CASSSIKGQYNEQFF	TGTGCCAGCAGCTCGATCAAAGGACAGTACAATGAGCAGTTCTTC
TRBV19	TRBJ1-5	.	TRBD1	CASSKVRDSYSNQPQHF	TGTGCCAGTAGTAAGGTCCGGGACAGCTATAGCAATCAGCCCCAGCATTTT